This T cell receptor (beta chain) was identified during a study of Graves' ophthalmopathy and Graves' hyperthyroidism. For repertoire sequencing, the TCR beta CDR3 regions were amplified from RNA transcripts. Scientists carried out first-round RT-PCR using HTBI primers and then a second-round multiplex PCR. TCRdb reprocessed the multiplex PCR reads via MiXCR and lists one record per CDR3 protein. This table has about 740,000 distinct CDR3 sequences, 40% appearing once. This clonotype was sampled from an adult man with Graves' ophthalmopathy. Source material: peripheral blood.

CDR3 DNA: TGTGCCAGCAGCCAAGTGACTTTTTGGGAGGGGTCGACGAACACTGAAGCTTTCTTT. It codes for CASSQVTFWEGSTNTEAFF. The V call is TRBV7-8, the J call TRBJ1-1; TRBD1 is a possible D gene (5 bases). The germline gives CDR1 SGHVS, CDR2 FQNEAQ. This CDR3 region has 19 residues. Trimming left V 5 bases short and J 1 base short, with 26 bases between.